These 10 T cell receptor beta chains originate from one sample sequenced in a study of technical replicates of blood from several donors. Profiled with immunoSEQ multiplex PCR; TCRdb holds only in-frame clones, not every one. Here the sample spans under 65,000 clones, about 86% being singletons. Sequencing used PBMCs. The receptors come from a human donor in good health. Some clones in this sample may be carry-over from other donors' samples.

The chain joins TRBV19 to TRBJ2-5, with TRBD2 matching over 12 bases. Germline V lookup: CDR1 LNHDA, CDR2 SQIVND (reference sequence). The CDR3 extends over 15 amino acids. V lost 8 bases to trimming and J lost 6 bases; unmatched junction nucleotides: 10. Written as DNA, the CDR3 is TGTGCCAGTGCAGAGACTAGCGGGAGTGAAAAGACCCAGTACTTC. Encoded protein: CASAETSGSEKTQYF. Looking up the rest from reference TRBV19 and TRBJ2-5 gives the full variable domain: DGGITQSPKYLFRKEGQNVTLSCEQNLNHDAMYWYRQDPGQGLRLIYYSQIVNDFQKGDIAEGYSVSREKKESFPLTVTSAQKNPTAFYLCASAETSGSEKTQYFGPGTRLLVL.

The CDR3, as DNA: TGTGCCAGCCGAGGACAGGGGTTGATGGACGAGCAGTACTTC. Translating it yields CASRGQGLMDEQYF. The genes are TRBV6-6 and TRBJ2-7, with TRBD1 matching over 9 bases. This CDR3 is 14 amino acids long. Germline-derived CDR1 and CDR2 are MNHNY and SVGAGI (reference sequence). The V segment lost 8 bases and the J segment 5 bases; nucleotides outside the gene matches: 10.

This chain joins TRBV4-1 and TRBJ2-7; no firm D call. The V end lost 2 bases, the J end lost 0 bases, and 14 bases lay between the germline ends. Germline lookup yields CDR1 MGHRA and CDR2 YSYEKL. The CDR3 runs 16 residues. Here the CDR3 DNA reads TGCGCCAGCAGCCAATCCAGCCGAACGGGCTCCTACGAGCAGTACTTC. This sequence encodes CASSQSSRTGSYEQYF.

The rearrangement links TRBV5-1 to TRBJ2-7, with 9 bases identical to TRBD2. The germline V gene has CDR1 SGHRS and CDR2 YFSETQ. V shed 4 bases and J 7 bases; nucleotides not matched to a gene: 15. The CDR3 has 16 amino acids. CDR3 in amino acids: CASSAALSGGKLEQYF. The DNA of the CDR3 is TGCGCCAGCAGCGCCGCCCTGAGCGGGGGGAAATTGGAGCAGTACTTC.

The gene calls are TRBV5-1 and TRBJ2-1; possible D gene TRBD1, 6 bases. CDR3 size: 14 residues. The germline CDR1 and CDR2 sequences are SGHRS and YFSETQ. V lost 0 bases and J 5 bases, leaving 9 bases between the germline ends. As DNA, the CDR3 is TGCGCCAGCAGCTTGGCCGGACAGAACAATGAGCAGTTCTTC. Translating it yields CASSLAGQNNEQFF. Supplemented by reference TRBV5-1 and TRBJ2-1, the full variable domain reads KAGVTQTPRYLIKTRGQQVTLSCSPISGHRSVSWYQQTPGQGLQFLFEYFSETQRNKGNFPGRFSGRQFSNSRSEMNVSTLELGDSALYLCASSLAGQNNEQFFGPGTRLTVL.

The J gene is TRBJ2-1, the V gene TRBV19; D is perhaps TRBD2 (6 bases). This CDR3 comprises 13 residues. Germline values: CDR1 LNHDA, CDR2 SQIVND (reference sequence). The germline V and J ends were trimmed by 4 bases and 6 bases, with 10 bases remaining between them. The CDR3 DNA reads as TGTGCCAGTAGTACAAGGGAGGCCAATGAGCAGTTCTTC. Its translation: CASSTREANEQFF.

This chain uses TRBV9 with TRBJ2-1, with D possibly being TRBD2 (5 bases). The V gene's germline CDR1 is SGDLS and CDR2 YYNGEE. V gave up 2 bases and J gave up 8 bases, with 17 bases separating them. This CDR3 region has 15 residues. Written as DNA, the CDR3 is TGTGCCAGCAGCGTGGGCGGAAGACCCGGGGATGAGCAGTTCTTC. This encodes CASSVGGRPGDEQFF.

The genes are TRBV19 and TRBJ2-1, with 9 bases that match TRBD1. The length of the CDR3 is 14 residues. Germline V gene data show CDR1 as LNHDA and CDR2 as SQIVND (reference sequence). V gave up 4 bases and J gave up 5 bases; unmatched junction bases: 3. CDR3 residues: CASSNRDRDNEQFF. The CDR3 DNA reads as TGTGCCAGTAGTAACCGGGACAGGGACAATGAGCAGTTCTTC.

The J gene is TRBJ2-1, the V gene TRBV5-4; possible D gene TRBD2, 6 bases. V gave up 2 bases and J gave up 3 bases, with 15 bases separating them. The CDR3 sequence is 16 residues long. Germline CDR1 is SGHNT and CDR2 is YYREEE (reference sequence). In DNA form, the CDR3 reads TGTGCCAGCAGCTTCAACGGGAGAGGGATCTACAATGAGCAGTTCTTC. Amino acid sequence: CASSFNGRGIYNEQFF.

The chain uses TRBV5-6 and TRBJ1-5, with a weak D call TRBD1 (6 bases). Trimming pared 5 bases from V and 5 bases from J, leaving 20 bases between. Germline CDR1 reads SGHDT; CDR2 reads YYEEEE. The CDR3 runs to 16 residues. CDR3 sequence: CASSYAVQGYDQPQHF. DNA of the CDR3: TGTGCCAGCAGTTACGCGGTGCAGGGGTACGATCAGCCCCAGCATTTT.